This is a list of T cell receptor beta chains from one sample in a study of blood T cell repertoires in COVID-19. Clones were sequenced by immunoSEQ multiplex PCR, and TCRdb holds only the in-frame ones, with some missing. The table lists some 500,000 clones, roughly 90% of them singletons. Input material: PBMCs or T cells enriched from blood (not recorded which). Every receptor here comes from a woman aged 40-49 years who had recovered from COVID-19. Both conserved end residues are part of each CDR3. D genes are given only for firm matches.

TRBJ2-6,TRBV5-1,.,CATKVGPGANVLTF,TGCGCCACCAAAGTGGGCCCTGGGGCCAACGTCCTGACTTTC
TRBJ1-1,TRBV4-3,.,CASSPDVWGGITEAFF,TGCGCCAGCAGCCCCGATGTTTGGGGGGGAATCACTGAAGCTTTCTTT
TRBJ2-3,TRBV7-8,.,CARSRRTDTQYF,TGTGCCAGGTCCCGGAGGACAGATACGCAGTATTTT
TRBJ1-1,TRBV4-3,.,CASSQEPHSSTEAFF,TGCGCCAGCAGCCAAGAGCCCCACAGCAGCACTGAAGCTTTCTTT
TRBJ2-1,TRBV24-1,TRBD2,CATSDATSGSYNEQFF,TGTGCCACCAGTGATGCGACTAGCGGGAGTTACAATGAGCAGTTCTTC
TRBJ1-2,TRBV5-5,.,CASRYRYQGDYGYTF,TGTGCCAGCAGATACAGGTATCAAGGGGACTATGGCTACACCTTC
TRBJ1-2,TRBV3-1/TRBV3-2,.,CASSQVRGYGYTF,TGTGCCAGCAGCCAAGTCAGGGGTTATGGCTACACCTTC
TRBJ2-1,TRBV11-2,.,CASSPLRVSSYNEQFF,TGTGCCAGCAGCCCCCTGCGGGTAAGCTCCTACAATGAGCAGTTCTTC
TRBJ1-1,TRBV2,.,CASRAGFQAFF,TGTGCCAGCAGGGCAGGGTTTCAAGCTTTCTTT
TRBJ2-1,TRBV20-1,.,CSASQLGWSRNEQFF,TGCAGTGCTAGTCAGCTAGGCTGGTCGAGGAATGAGCAGTTCTTC